These T cell receptor beta chains were read from a single sample in a study of memory CD4+ T cells and cytomegalovirus serostatus. Using immunoSEQ multiplex PCR, the repertoire was profiled, and TCRdb retains in-frame clones only, with some absent. The top ten hold approximately 4.5% of the sample, which has some 66,000 clones, about 75% seen once. The sequenced material came from memory CD4+ T cells from blood. The source is an adult in good health and CMV-seropositive. Each CDR3 is given with its conserved first and last residue. The D gene is left open where the match is weak. Only some rows state a clone size, as once, few, many or a class for expanded clones.

clone size	V gene	J gene	D gene	CDR3 protein	CDR3 DNA
once	TRBV4-1	TRBJ1-2	TRBD1	CASSPGQNYGYTF	TGCGCCAGCAGCCCGGGACAGAACTATGGCTACACCTTC
once	TRBV6-1	TRBJ1-1	.	CASRQRDIAEAFF	TGTGCCAGCAGGCAGCGGGATATCGCTGAAGCTTTCTTT
.	TRBV11-3	TRBJ2-2	.	CASSSGQMNTGELFF	TGTGCCAGCAGCTCAGGACAGATGAACACCGGGGAGCTGTTTTTT
.	TRBV20-1	TRBJ2-7	TRBD1	CSASGQDEQYF	TGCAGTGCTTCGGGACAGGACGAGCAGTACTTC
.	TRBV7-2	TRBJ2-3	.	CASSSHPADTQYF	TGTGCCAGCAGCAGCCACCCGGCAGATACGCAGTATTTT
.	TRBV27	TRBJ2-1	.	CASSLGLGRLNEQFF	TGTGCCAGCAGCCTCGGGTTAGGGCGCCTGAATGAGCAGTTCTTC
few	TRBV28	TRBJ1-4	TRBD1	CASRPTTGGEEKLFF	TGTGCCAGCAGACCTACGACAGGGGGGGAAGAAAAACTGTTTTTT
.	TRBV5-1	TRBJ2-7	TRBD1	CASRPGQGFDEQYF	TGCGCCAGCAGACCGGGACAGGGGTTCGACGAGCAGTACTTC
once	TRBV10-3	TRBJ2-7	.	CAISESWFGGAPYEQYF	TGTGCCATCAGTGAGTCGTGGTTTGGGGGAGCGCCTTACGAGCAGTACTTC
.	TRBV12-5	TRBJ1-1	.	CASGLGSGFGVEMNTEAFF	TGTGCTAGTGGTTTGGGTTCAGGGTTCGGGGTTGAGATGAACACTGAAGCTTTCTTT
.	TRBV5-1	TRBJ2-6	.	CASGPLSGANVLTF	TGCGCCAGCGGGCCCCTCTCTGGGGCCAACGTCCTGACTTTC
once	TRBV6-5	TRBJ2-3	TRBD2	CASSYRTSGRADTQYF	TGTGCCAGCAGTTACAGGACTAGCGGGAGGGCAGATACGCAGTATTTT
.	TRBV5-4	TRBJ1-1	.	CASSEKGANTEAFF	TGTGCCAGCAGCGAGAAAGGGGCGAACACTGAAGCTTTCTTT
.	TRBV18	TRBJ1-5	.	CASSPPQEGQPQHF	TGTGCCAGCTCACCACCGCAGGAAGGTCAGCCCCAGCATTTT
.	TRBV7-9	TRBJ2-7	.	CASSLSGIYEQYF	TGTGCCAGCAGCTTAAGTGGGATATACGAGCAGTACTTC
.	TRBV5-1	TRBJ2-3	.	CASSLELRGPDTQYF	TGCGCCAGCAGCTTGGAGCTGCGGGGGCCAGATACGCAGTATTTT
.	TRBV6-1	TRBJ2-7	TRBD2	CATNFRASGAYEQYF	TGTGCCACTAACTTCAGGGCTAGCGGGGCCTACGAGCAGTACTTC
.	TRBV5-1	TRBJ1-5	.	CASSLALGSQPQHF	TGCGCCAGCAGCTTGGCCTTAGGGAGTCAGCCCCAGCATTTT
.	TRBV2	TRBJ1-4	TRBD1	CASNLGGGASNEKLFF	TGTGCCAGCAATTTAGGAGGGGGCGCGTCTAATGAAAAACTGTTTTTT
.	TRBV7-8	TRBJ2-7	TRBD1	CASSLGTGPSEQYF	TGTGCCAGCAGCTTAGGGACAGGACCCTCCGAGCAGTACTTC
few	TRBV14	TRBJ1-1	TRBD1	CASSTTGFAEAFF	TGTGCCAGCAGTACGACAGGGTTCGCTGAAGCTTTCTTT
.	TRBV19	TRBJ1-2	.	CASTPWTTDNYGYTF	TGTGCCAGTACTCCATGGACGACTGACAACTATGGCTACACCTTC
.	TRBV28	TRBJ2-7	TRBD1	CASSTDRDQYEQYF	TGTGCCAGCAGTACGGACAGGGATCAATACGAGCAGTACTTC
few	TRBV9	TRBJ2-1	.	CASSLWSNNEQFF	TGTGCCAGCAGTCTATGGAGCAACAATGAGCAGTTCTTC
.	TRBV28	TRBJ1-2	.	CASSYLDGNYGYTF	TGTGCCAGCAGTTACCTGGACGGGAACTATGGCTACACCTTC
.	TRBV7-8	TRBJ1-1	.	CASSRLDAGNTEAFF	TGTGCCAGCAGCCGACTGGACGCAGGGAACACTGAAGCTTTCTTT
once	TRBV30	TRBJ2-1	TRBD2	CAWSVRLAGDNEQFF	TGTGCCTGGAGTGTGAGGCTAGCGGGAGACAATGAGCAGTTCTTC
.	TRBV28	TRBJ1-1	.	CASSFQDTEAFF	TGTGCCAGCAGTTTTCAGGATACTGAAGCTTTCTTT
.	TRBV14	TRBJ1-1	.	CASSRPTGTEAFF	TGTGCCAGCAGCCGCCCGACCGGAACTGAAGCTTTCTTT
.	TRBV2	TRBJ2-1	TRBD2	CASIGPGLAAEQFF	TGTGCCAGCATTGGACCAGGACTAGCTGCTGAGCAGTTCTTC
.	TRBV5-4	TRBJ2-1	TRBD2	CASRAGGPVEEQFF	TGTGCCAGCAGGGCGGGGGGCCCAGTCGAGGAGCAGTTCTTC
.	TRBV19	TRBJ2-2	TRBD1	CASSPSGRDRGLTGELFF	TGTGCCAGTAGTCCCTCCGGTAGGGACAGGGGGCTCACCGGGGAGCTGTTTTTT
few	TRBV4-2	TRBJ2-7	TRBD2	CASSQDPGGDYEQYF	TGTGCCAGCAGCCAAGACCCGGGAGGGGACTACGAGCAGTACTTC
few	TRBV2	TRBJ1-1	.	CASSTARSTEAFF	TGTGCCAGCAGTACAGCGAGGAGCACTGAAGCTTTCTTT
.	TRBV28	TRBJ2-1	TRBD1	CASSSGTGAYEQFF	TGTGCCAGCAGTTCCGGGACAGGGGCGTATGAGCAGTTCTTC
.	TRBV27	TRBJ1-1	.	CATSNTEAFF	TGTGCCACCTCGAACACTGAAGCTTTCTTT
.	TRBV28	TRBJ1-2	.	CASSLWGEAQRGGYTF	TGTGCCAGCAGTTTATGGGGGGAAGCCCAACGGGGTGGCTACACCTTC
once	TRBV27	TRBJ1-4	.	CASSLSGENEKLFF	TGTGCCAGCAGTTTATCGGGAGAAAATGAAAAACTGTTTTTT
.	TRBV29-1	TRBJ1-4	TRBD1	CSVTDRLDEKLFF	TGCAGCGTTACGGACAGGTTGGATGAAAAACTGTTTTTT
many	TRBV7-2	TRBJ1-1	.	CASSRQSLNTEAFF	TGTGCCAGCAGTCGACAGTCTTTGAACACTGAAGCTTTCTTT
.	TRBV7-9	TRBJ2-5	.	CASSLDGVETQYF	TGTGCCAGCAGCTTAGACGGGGTCGAGACCCAGTACTTC
.	TRBV2	TRBJ1-3	TRBD1	CASSLRQGPGNTIYF	TGTGCCAGCAGTCTCCGACAGGGTCCTGGAAACACCATATATTTT
few	TRBV29-1	TRBJ1-4	.	CSVEVNEKLFF	TGCAGCGTTGAAGTGAACGAAAAACTGTTTTTT
once	TRBV4-1	TRBJ1-2	TRBD1	CASSPEGQGRNGYTF	TGCGCCAGCAGCCCTGAGGGACAGGGGAGGAATGGCTACACCTTC
.	TRBV19	TRBJ1-3	.	CASSIDRRSGNTIYF	TGTGCCAGTAGTATAGACAGGCGCTCTGGAAACACCATATATTTT